The 5 T cell receptor beta chains below were found in one sample sequenced in a study of spatial heterogeneity in lung cancer. Each CDR3 protein is one row after TCRdb ran MiXCR on the 5' RACE reads. The sample includes tens of thousands of distinct CDR3 sequences, around 5.2% of them seen just once. Time point noted: sample taken at primary tumor resection. Tumor, nontumor lung or frozen PBMC supplied whole RNA, sequenced without sorting. The specimen was PBMCs, collected at surgery. The receptors derive from a female donor with early-stage non-small cell lung cancer.

The chain has TRBV6-6 and TRBJ2-5; D is possibly TRBD2 (5 bases). V was pared by 9 bases and J by 0 bases, with 11 bases between. CDR1 MNHNY and CDR2 SVGAGI come from the germline V gene (reference sequence). The CDR3 loop spans 13 amino acids. DNA of the CDR3: TGTGCCAGTTCAATGAGGGACCAAGAGACCCAGTACTTC. Translating gives CASSMRDQETQYF.

Only a few counts were recorded for this clonotype. The CDR3 sequence: CASSEFKMDTQYF. The DNA of the CDR3 is TGTGCCAGCAGTGAATTTAAAATGGATACGCAGTATTTT. The chain recombines TRBV2 with TRBJ2-3; no clear D. The V end was cut by 2 bases, the J end by 6 bases, with 9 bases between. CDR1 and CDR2 from the germline V gene are SNHLY and FYNNEI. CDR3 length: 13 residues.

This clonotype was counted between two and nine times. CDR3 sequence: CATIGQGALSGANVLTF. The CDR3 DNA reads as TGCGCCACCATCGGACAGGGGGCTCTCTCTGGGGCCAACGTCCTGACTTTC. The chain carries TRBV23-1 and TRBJ2-6; TRBD1 agrees at 11 bases. TRBV23-1 carries the ORF label, with uncertain function. J gave up 0 bases and V 10 bases, and 8 bases lay outside the gene matches. The CDR3 covers 17 residues.

This clonotype turned up a few times. This chain uses TRBV15 with TRBJ1-1, with D uncertain. The CDR3 length is 13 residues. Germline-derived CDR1 and CDR2 are LNHNV and YYDKDF (reference sequence). With 0 bases removed from V and 5 bases from J, the gap between germline ends came to 7 bases. CDR3 DNA sequence: TGTGCCACCAGCAGAGAACCCAGGACTGAAGCTTTCTTT. Translated, it gives CATSREPRTEAFF.

This clonotype was counted at least ten times. This chain joins TRBV28 and TRBJ2-2; D call uncertain. The CDR3 consists of 14 residues. V was trimmed by 1 base and J by 8 bases, leaving 11 bases between them. Germline V CDR1 and CDR2: MDHEN, SYDVKM. CDR3 DNA sequence: TGTGCCAGCAGTTTATTTCAGAAGCTTGGGGAGCTGTTTTTT. It yields the protein CASSLFQKLGELFF.